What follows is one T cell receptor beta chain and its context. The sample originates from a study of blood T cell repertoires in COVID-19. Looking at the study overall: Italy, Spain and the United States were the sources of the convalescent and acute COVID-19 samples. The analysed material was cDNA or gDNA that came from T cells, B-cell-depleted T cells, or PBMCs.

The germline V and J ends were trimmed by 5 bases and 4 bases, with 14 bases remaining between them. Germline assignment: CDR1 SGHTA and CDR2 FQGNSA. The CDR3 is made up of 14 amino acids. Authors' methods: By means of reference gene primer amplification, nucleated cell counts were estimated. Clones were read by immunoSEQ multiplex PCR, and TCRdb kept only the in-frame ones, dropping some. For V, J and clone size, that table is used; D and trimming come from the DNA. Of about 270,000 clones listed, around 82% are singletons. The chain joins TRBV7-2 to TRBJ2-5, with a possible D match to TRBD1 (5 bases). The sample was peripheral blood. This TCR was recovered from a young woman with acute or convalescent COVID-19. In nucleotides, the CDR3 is TGTGCCAGCAGCACAGGCCAGGGCAGAGAGACCCAGTACTTC. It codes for CASSTGQGRETQYF.